This passage covers 21 T cell receptor beta chains from one sample sequenced in a study of human T cells and chemical hapten exposure. Noted time point: patch test 2, 6 weeks after DPC sensitization. The treatment was: therapeutic diphenylcyclopropenone sensitization with weekly scalp DPC. Each CDR3 protein gets one entry after TCRdb re-called the RACE reads with MiXCR. Seen here are about 54,000 distinct CDR3 sequences, about a tenth observed once, and the top ten hold 1.5% to 2%. The sample consisted of whole blood, taken in connection with sensitization to the hapten diphenylcyclopropenone (DPC). These receptors were obtained from a woman in her forties or fifties with alopecia areata. Some clones in this sample may be carry-over from other donors' samples.

This clonotype was seen many times. The chain joins TRBV19 to TRBJ2-6; D is uncertain. Germline CDR1 reads LNHDA; CDR2 reads SQIVND (reference sequence). There are 15 residues in the CDR3. CDR3 region: CASLPHRSGANVLTF. CDR3 DNA sequence: TGTGCTAGCCTACCCCACCGCTCTGGGGCCAACGTCCTGACTTTC.

This clonotype was observed a handful of times. The chain has TRBV29-1 and TRBJ1-1; no clear D. V was pared by 0 bases and J by 11 bases, with 13 bases between. The CDR3 extends over 12 amino acids. Germline V gene lookup returns CDR1 SQVTM and CDR2 ANQGSEA. The DNA of the CDR3 is TGCAGCGTTGAAGATGGCGGCCGGTCGGCTTTCTTT. It yields the protein CSVEDGGRSAFF.

This clonotype was observed many times. V is TRBV5-5 and J is TRBJ2-7; 14 nucleotides line up with TRBD2. Germline CDR1 is SGHKS and CDR2 is YYEKEE (reference sequence). The CDR3 runs to 15 residues. The V gene end was trimmed by 4 bases and the J gene end by 4 bases; junction bases not matched to a gene: 4. Here the CDR3 DNA reads TGTGCCAGCAGCCCACGGACTAGCGGGAGGTACGAGCAGTACTTC. Its translation is CASSPRTSGRYEQYF.

This clonotype was seen at least ten times. The chain combines TRBV20-1 with TRBJ1-2; D is unclear. V lost 3 bases and J 6 bases, leaving 20 bases between the germline ends. The CDR3 totals 15 residues. Per germline, CDR1 DFQATT and CDR2 SNEGSKA (reference sequence). The CDR3 protein is CSARPERGRFNGYTF. The CDR3, as DNA: TGCAGTGCTAGGCCGGAGCGTGGACGGTTCAATGGCTACACCTTC.

The CDR3 nucleotides are TGTGCCAGCAGTTACGGACAGGGGGCATACAATCAGCCCCAGCATTTT. This codes for CASSYGQGAYNQPQHF. This chain uses TRBV6-6 with TRBJ1-5, with TRBD1 matching 11 bases. V lost 2 bases and J lost 3; bases outside the gene matches: 3. The CDR3 loop spans 16 amino acids. Germline CDR1 reads MNHNY; CDR2 reads SVGAGI (reference sequence).

In its sample, this clonotype was seen many times. J is TRBJ1-1 and V is TRBV6-1, with 7 bases lining up with TRBD1. There are 17 residues in the CDR3. The V gene end was trimmed by 4 bases and the J gene end by 0 bases; junction bases not matched to a gene: 11. Per germline, CDR1 MNHNS and CDR2 SASEGT. DNA for the CDR3: TGTGCCAGCAGTGCTCAAGCTGTCGGGACAGTGAACACTGAAGCTTTCTTT. Its protein is CASSAQAVGTVNTEAFF.

CDR3 loop: CASSFGTSGGQETQYF. Written as DNA, the CDR3 is TGCGCCAGCAGCTTCGGGACTAGCGGGGGACAAGAGACCCAGTACTTC. The chain has TRBV5-1 and TRBJ2-5, with 14 bases fitting TRBD2. With 2 bases clipped from V and 2 bases from J, the junction kept 2 bases outside the gene matches. The CDR3 has 16 amino acids. In germline, CDR1 is SGHRS, CDR2 YFSETQ.

The V call is TRBV6-2 or TRBV6-3, the J call TRBJ1-5; the match to TRBD1 covers 11 bases. Trimming removed 5 bases from V and 5 bases from J; junction bases left unmatched: 8. The CDR3 runs to 16 residues. Germline V gene lookup returns CDR1 MNHEY and CDR2 SVGEGT. The chain's CDR3 is CASSRTGTGGDQPQHF. CDR3 DNA: TGTGCCAGCAGTAGGACCGGGACAGGGGGAGATCAGCCCCAGCATTTT.

This clonotype turned up a few times. The rearrangement joins TRBV20-1 to TRBJ1-5; TRBD1 is a possible D gene (5 bases). Germline V CDR1 and CDR2: DFQATT, SNEGSKA (reference sequence). The CDR3 has 14 amino acids. V dropped 2 bases and J dropped 4 bases, with 12 bases sitting between them. CDR3: CSARYQGGNQPQHF. DNA for the CDR3: TGCAGTGCTAGATATCAGGGAGGAAATCAGCCCCAGCATTTT.

This clonotype was counted many times. CDR3 in amino acids: CASSLGLNQPQHF. In DNA, the CDR3 is TGTGCCAGCAGCTTAGGGCTCAATCAGCCCCAGCATTTT. The rearrangement joins TRBV11-2 to TRBJ1-5; D remains ambiguous. V shed 1 base and J shed 3 bases, with 4 bases lying between them. CDR3 length: 13 amino acids. Germline V gene sequence: CDR1 SGHAT, CDR2 FQNNGV.

A word on this clonotype: A much bigger clone sits one base away, suggesting this may be a read error. The V and J genes are TRBV18 and TRBJ1-3, with D tentatively TRBD1 (5 bases). Per germline, CDR1 KGHSH and CDR2 LQKENI. CDR3 size: 16 residues. The CDR3 here is CVSSPPGLTSGNTIYF. The DNA of the CDR3 is TGTGTCAGCTCACCACCGGGACTGACCTCTGGAAACACCATATATTTT. The full variable domain, completed using reference TRBV18 and TRBJ1-3, is NAGVMQNPRHLVRRRGQEARLRCSPMKGHSHVYWYRQLPEEGLKFMVYLQKENIIDESGMPKERFSAEFPKEGPSILRIQQVVRGDSAAYFCVSSPPGLTSGNTIYFGEGSWLTVV.

Ten or more counts support this clonotype. J is TRBJ2-5 and V is TRBV29-1; D unresolved. This CDR3 contains 13 residues. Germline CDR1 and CDR2: SQVTM and ANQGSEA. Trimming removed 7 bases from V and 5 bases from J, with 17 bases in between. In nucleotides, the CDR3 is TGCAGCGCTGCGACCGGCTTCGGGGAGACCCAGTACTTC. It codes for CSAATGFGETQYF.

This clonotype has ten or more counts. This sequence joins TRBV7-9 and TRBJ1-5; unclear D gene. The germline V gene has CDR1 SEHNR and CDR2 FQNEAQ (reference sequence). V gave up 6 bases and J gave up 10 bases, with 16 bases separating them. The CDR3 is made up of 13 amino acids. CDR3 amino acids: CASSEDRVKPQHF. The CDR3 DNA sequence: TGTGCCAGCAGTGAGGACCGGGTCAAACCCCAGCATTTT.

As concerns this clonotype: This may stem from a read error, because a much larger clone lies one nucleotide away. V gene TRBV28 combines with J gene TRBJ1-3, with D hard to call. The CDR3 is made up of 11 amino acids. Germline assignment: CDR1 MDHEN and CDR2 SYDVKM. V lost 3 bases to trimming and J lost 6 bases, with 3 bases between them. The chain's CDR3 is CASSFQNTIYF. Written as DNA, the CDR3 is TGTGCCAGCAGTTTCCAAAACACCATATATTTT.

The chain couples TRBV28 to TRBJ2-7; a possible D gene is TRBD1 (6 bases). Per germline, CDR1 MDHEN and CDR2 SYDVKM. Deletions cut 5 bases from V and 2 bases from J, with 16 bases between. The length of the CDR3 is 15 residues. The CDR3 nucleotides read TGTGCCAGCAGTCCAGGGCGGGCAGGGGCCTACGAGCAGTACTTC. Amino acid sequence: CASSPGRAGAYEQYF.

This clonotype was detected many times. The J gene is TRBJ1-2, the V gene TRBV14, with 9 nucleotides matching TRBD1. The CDR3 is made up of 13 amino acids. Germline CDR1 is SGHDN and CDR2 is FVKESK. The junction had 4 bases not matched to a gene; V was cut back by 4 bases and J by 7 bases. The CDR3: CASSLNRGLGYTF. Here the CDR3 DNA reads TGTGCCAGCAGCCTTAACAGGGGGCTTGGCTACACCTTC.

At least ten counts were recorded for this clonotype. This chain links TRBV7-2 with TRBJ1-5, with D uncertain. The CDR3 sequence is 13 residues long. V gave up 3 bases and J gave up 4 bases, with 7 bases separating them. The germline gives CDR1 SGHTA, CDR2 FQGNSA. The CDR3 nucleotides are TGTGCCAGCAGCTTCGGATGGAATCAGCCCCAGCATTTT. Translation: CASSFGWNQPQHF.

This clonotype was detected ten times or more. The genes are TRBV20-1 and TRBJ1-1; D remains ambiguous. The V gene lost 0 bases and the J gene lost 4 bases, with 18 bases spanning the gap. CDR1 and CDR2 from the germline V gene are DFQATT and SNEGSKA (reference sequence). The CDR3 has 16 amino acids. CDR3: CSARESLGLGGTEAFF. The CDR3 DNA is TGCAGTGCTAGAGAGAGTCTGGGCCTAGGCGGCACTGAAGCTTTCTTT.

V usage is TRBV3-1 and J usage is TRBJ1-2; possible D gene TRBD1, 6 bases. The germline V and J ends were trimmed by 4 bases and 14 bases, with 20 bases remaining between them. The germline V gene encodes CDR1 LGHDT and CDR2 YNNKEL (reference sequence). This CDR3 contains 13 residues. CDR3 DNA: TGTGCCAGCAGCCTGGACACCTACAAGGGACAAACCTTC. Amino acids: CASSLDTYKGQTF.

This clonotype was recorded a few times. The genes are TRBV2 and TRBJ2-1; 11 nucleotides align to TRBD2. This CDR3 has 17 amino acids. Germline V gene lookup returns CDR1 SNHLY and CDR2 FYNNEI. V was pared by 5 bases and J by 3 bases, with 9 bases of the junction left unmatched. CDR3 in amino acids: CASSPRVGTSGYNEQFF. CDR3 sequence (DNA): TGTGCCAGCAGTCCTAGGGTCGGGACTAGCGGCTACAATGAGCAGTTCTTC. The full variable domain, with the rest looked up from reference TRBV2 and TRBJ2-1, is EPEVTQTPSHQVTQMGQEVILRCVPISNHLYFYWYRQILGQKVEFLVSFYNNEISEKSEIFDDQFSVERPDGSNFTLKIRSTKLEDSAMYFCASSPRVGTSGYNEQFFGPGTRLTVL.

The sample holds many counts of this clonotype. The chain has TRBV6-2 or TRBV6-3 and TRBJ1-5, with 7 bases aligning to TRBD1. Trimming removed 0 bases from V and 3 bases from J; junction bases left unmatched: 8. Germline CDR1 reads MNHEY; CDR2 reads SVGEGT. The CDR3 is made up of 17 amino acids. The CDR3 protein is CASSYSDDRVANQPQHF. The DNA of the CDR3 is TGTGCCAGCAGTTACTCGGACGACAGGGTCGCCAATCAGCCCCAGCATTTT.